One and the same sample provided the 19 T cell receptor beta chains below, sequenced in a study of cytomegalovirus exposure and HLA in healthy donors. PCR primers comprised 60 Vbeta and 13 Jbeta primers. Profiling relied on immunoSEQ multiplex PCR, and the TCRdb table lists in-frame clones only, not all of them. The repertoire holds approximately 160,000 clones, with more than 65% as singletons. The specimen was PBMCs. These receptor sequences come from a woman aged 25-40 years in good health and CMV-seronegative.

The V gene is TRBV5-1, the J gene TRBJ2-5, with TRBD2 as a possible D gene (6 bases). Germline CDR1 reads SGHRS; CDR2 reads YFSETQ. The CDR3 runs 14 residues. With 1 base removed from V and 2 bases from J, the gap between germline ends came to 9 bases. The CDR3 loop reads CASSLYGTQETQYF. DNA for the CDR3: TGCGCCAGCAGCTTGTATGGGACTCAAGAGACCCAGTACTTC.

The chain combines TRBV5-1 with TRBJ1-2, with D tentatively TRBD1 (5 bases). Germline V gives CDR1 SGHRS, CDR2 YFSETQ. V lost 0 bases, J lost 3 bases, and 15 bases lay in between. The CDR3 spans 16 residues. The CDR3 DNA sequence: TGCGCCAGCAGCTTGGACCCGGCAGGGTCGGACTATGGCTACACCTTC. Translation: CASSLDPAGSDYGYTF.

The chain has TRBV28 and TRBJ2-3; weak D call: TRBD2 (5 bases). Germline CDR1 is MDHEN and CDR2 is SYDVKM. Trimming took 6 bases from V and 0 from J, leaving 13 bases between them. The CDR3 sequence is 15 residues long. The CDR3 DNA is TGTGCCAGCAGGGGATGGAGGCCTAGCACAGATACGCAGTATTTT. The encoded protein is CASRGWRPSTDTQYF.

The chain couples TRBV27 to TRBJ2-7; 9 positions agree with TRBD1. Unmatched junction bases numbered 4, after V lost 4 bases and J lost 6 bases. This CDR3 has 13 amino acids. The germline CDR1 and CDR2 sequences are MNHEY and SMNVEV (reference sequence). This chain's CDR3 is CASSWDRDTEQYF. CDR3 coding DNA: TGTGCCAGCAGTTGGGACAGGGATACCGAGCAGTACTTC.

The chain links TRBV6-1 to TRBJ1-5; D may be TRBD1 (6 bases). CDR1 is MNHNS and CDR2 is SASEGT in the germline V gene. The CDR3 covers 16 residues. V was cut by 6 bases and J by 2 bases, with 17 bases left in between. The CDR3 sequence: CASREQGAAGNQPQHF. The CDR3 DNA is TGTGCCAGCAGGGAACAGGGTGCGGCGGGCAATCAGCCCCAGCATTTT.

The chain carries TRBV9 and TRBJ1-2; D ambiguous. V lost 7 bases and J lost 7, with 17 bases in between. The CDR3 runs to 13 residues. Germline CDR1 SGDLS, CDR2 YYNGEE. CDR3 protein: CASGIEAGRGYTF. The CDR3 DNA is TGTGCCAGCGGCATTGAAGCGGGTCGTGGCTACACCTTC.

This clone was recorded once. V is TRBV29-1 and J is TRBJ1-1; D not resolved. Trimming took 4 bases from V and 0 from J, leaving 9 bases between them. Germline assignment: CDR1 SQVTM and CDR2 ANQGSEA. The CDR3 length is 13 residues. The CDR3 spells CSVAQTVNTEAFF. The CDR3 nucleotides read TGCAGCGTTGCCCAGACTGTGAACACTGAAGCTTTCTTT.

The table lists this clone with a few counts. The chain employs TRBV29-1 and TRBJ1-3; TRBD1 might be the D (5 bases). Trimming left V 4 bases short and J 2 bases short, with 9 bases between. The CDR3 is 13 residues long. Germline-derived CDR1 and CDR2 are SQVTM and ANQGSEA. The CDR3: CSVAETAGNTIYF. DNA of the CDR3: TGCAGCGTTGCGGAGACAGCTGGAAACACCATATATTTT. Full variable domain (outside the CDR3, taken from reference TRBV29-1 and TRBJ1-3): SAVISQKPSRDICQRGTSLTIQCQVDSQVTMMFWYRQQPGQSLTLIATANQGSEATYESGFVIDKFPISRPNLTFSTLTVSNMSPEDSSIYLCSVAETAGNTIYFGEGSWLTVV.

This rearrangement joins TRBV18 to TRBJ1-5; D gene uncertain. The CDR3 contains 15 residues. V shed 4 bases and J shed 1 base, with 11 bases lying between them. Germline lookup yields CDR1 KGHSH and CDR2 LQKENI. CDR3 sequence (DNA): TGTGCCAGCTCACGAGAAGTATACAGCAATCAGCCCCAGCATTTT. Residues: CASSREVYSNQPQHF.

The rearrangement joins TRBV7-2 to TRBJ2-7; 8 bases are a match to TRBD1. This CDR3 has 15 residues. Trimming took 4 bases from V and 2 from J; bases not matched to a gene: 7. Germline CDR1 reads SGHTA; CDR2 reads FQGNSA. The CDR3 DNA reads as TGTGCCAGCAGCTCGCGCTGGGACAGGACCTACGAGCAGTACTTC. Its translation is CASSSRWDRTYEQYF. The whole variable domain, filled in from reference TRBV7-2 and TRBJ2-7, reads GAGVSQSPSNKVTEKGKDVELRCDPISGHTALYWYRQSLGQGLEFLIYFQGNSAPDKSGLPSDRFSAERTGGSVSTLTIQRTQQEDSAVYLCASSSRWDRTYEQYFGPGTRLTVT.

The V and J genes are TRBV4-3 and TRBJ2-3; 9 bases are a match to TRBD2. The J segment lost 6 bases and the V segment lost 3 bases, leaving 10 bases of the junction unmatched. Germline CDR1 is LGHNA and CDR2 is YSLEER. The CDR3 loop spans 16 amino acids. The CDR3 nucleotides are TGCGCCAGCAGCCAGTCTATAGCGGGAGCCAGGGATACGCAGTATTTT. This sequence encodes CASSQSIAGARDTQYF.

The CDR3 spells CASSGSGRAGTQYF. The CDR3 DNA is TGTGCCAGCAGTGGGTCGGGCAGGGCAGGGACCCAGTACTTC. This chain links TRBV6-1 with TRBJ2-5; the D gene is possibly TRBD1 (5 bases). Germline V gene lookup returns CDR1 MNHNS and CDR2 SASEGT. V lost 4 bases and J 7 bases, leaving 16 bases between the germline ends. The CDR3 has 14 residues.

CDR3 nucleotides: TGCGCCAGCAGCCAAGATACGAGACAGGGGAGAGTGGAGCAGTTCTTC. Protein: CASSQDTRQGRVEQFF. The J gene is TRBJ2-1, the V gene TRBV4-1; the match to TRBD1 covers 8 bases. CDR1 and CDR2 (germline): MGHRA, YSYEKL. CDR3 length: 16 amino acids. Trimming took 0 bases from V and 10 from J; bases not matched to a gene: 11.

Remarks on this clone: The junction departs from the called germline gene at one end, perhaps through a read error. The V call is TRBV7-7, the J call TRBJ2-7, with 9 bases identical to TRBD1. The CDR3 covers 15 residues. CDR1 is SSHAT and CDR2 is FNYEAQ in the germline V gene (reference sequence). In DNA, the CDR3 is TGTGCTAGCAGCTTAGACAGGGGGAGCTCCTACGAGCAGTACTTC. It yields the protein CASSLDRGSSYEQYF.

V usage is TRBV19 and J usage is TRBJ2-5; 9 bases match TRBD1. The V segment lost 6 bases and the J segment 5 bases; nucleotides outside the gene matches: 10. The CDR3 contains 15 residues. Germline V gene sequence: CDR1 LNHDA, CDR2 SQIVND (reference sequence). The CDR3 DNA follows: TGTGCCAGTAGCACAGGGGGCGCCGATTTCGAGACCCAGTACTTC. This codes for CASSTGGADFETQYF.

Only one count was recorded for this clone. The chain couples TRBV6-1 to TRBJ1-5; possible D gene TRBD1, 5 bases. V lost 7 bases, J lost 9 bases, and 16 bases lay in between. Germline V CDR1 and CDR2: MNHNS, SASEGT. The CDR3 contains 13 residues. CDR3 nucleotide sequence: TGTGCCAGCACTCTGGGCGGGGGTGGGCCCCAGCATTTT. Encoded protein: CASTLGGGGPQHF.

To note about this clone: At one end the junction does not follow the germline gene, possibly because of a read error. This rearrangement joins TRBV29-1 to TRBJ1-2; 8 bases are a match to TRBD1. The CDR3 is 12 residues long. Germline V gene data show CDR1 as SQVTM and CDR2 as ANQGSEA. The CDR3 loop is CSGVQGDYGYPF. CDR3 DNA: TGCAGCGGCGTACAGGGGGACTATGGCTACCCCTTC.

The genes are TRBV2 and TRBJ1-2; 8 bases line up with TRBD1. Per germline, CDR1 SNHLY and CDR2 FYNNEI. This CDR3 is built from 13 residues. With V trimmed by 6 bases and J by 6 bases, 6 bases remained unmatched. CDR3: CASRGDRTNGYTF. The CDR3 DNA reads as TGTGCCAGCAGGGGGGACAGGACAAATGGCTACACCTTC.

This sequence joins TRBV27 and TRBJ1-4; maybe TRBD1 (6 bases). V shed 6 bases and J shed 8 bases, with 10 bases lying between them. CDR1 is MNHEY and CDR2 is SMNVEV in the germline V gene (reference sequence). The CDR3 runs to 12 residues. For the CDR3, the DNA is TGTGCCAGCAGCCACAGGGACGAAAAACTGTTTTTT. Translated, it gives CASSHRDEKLFF.